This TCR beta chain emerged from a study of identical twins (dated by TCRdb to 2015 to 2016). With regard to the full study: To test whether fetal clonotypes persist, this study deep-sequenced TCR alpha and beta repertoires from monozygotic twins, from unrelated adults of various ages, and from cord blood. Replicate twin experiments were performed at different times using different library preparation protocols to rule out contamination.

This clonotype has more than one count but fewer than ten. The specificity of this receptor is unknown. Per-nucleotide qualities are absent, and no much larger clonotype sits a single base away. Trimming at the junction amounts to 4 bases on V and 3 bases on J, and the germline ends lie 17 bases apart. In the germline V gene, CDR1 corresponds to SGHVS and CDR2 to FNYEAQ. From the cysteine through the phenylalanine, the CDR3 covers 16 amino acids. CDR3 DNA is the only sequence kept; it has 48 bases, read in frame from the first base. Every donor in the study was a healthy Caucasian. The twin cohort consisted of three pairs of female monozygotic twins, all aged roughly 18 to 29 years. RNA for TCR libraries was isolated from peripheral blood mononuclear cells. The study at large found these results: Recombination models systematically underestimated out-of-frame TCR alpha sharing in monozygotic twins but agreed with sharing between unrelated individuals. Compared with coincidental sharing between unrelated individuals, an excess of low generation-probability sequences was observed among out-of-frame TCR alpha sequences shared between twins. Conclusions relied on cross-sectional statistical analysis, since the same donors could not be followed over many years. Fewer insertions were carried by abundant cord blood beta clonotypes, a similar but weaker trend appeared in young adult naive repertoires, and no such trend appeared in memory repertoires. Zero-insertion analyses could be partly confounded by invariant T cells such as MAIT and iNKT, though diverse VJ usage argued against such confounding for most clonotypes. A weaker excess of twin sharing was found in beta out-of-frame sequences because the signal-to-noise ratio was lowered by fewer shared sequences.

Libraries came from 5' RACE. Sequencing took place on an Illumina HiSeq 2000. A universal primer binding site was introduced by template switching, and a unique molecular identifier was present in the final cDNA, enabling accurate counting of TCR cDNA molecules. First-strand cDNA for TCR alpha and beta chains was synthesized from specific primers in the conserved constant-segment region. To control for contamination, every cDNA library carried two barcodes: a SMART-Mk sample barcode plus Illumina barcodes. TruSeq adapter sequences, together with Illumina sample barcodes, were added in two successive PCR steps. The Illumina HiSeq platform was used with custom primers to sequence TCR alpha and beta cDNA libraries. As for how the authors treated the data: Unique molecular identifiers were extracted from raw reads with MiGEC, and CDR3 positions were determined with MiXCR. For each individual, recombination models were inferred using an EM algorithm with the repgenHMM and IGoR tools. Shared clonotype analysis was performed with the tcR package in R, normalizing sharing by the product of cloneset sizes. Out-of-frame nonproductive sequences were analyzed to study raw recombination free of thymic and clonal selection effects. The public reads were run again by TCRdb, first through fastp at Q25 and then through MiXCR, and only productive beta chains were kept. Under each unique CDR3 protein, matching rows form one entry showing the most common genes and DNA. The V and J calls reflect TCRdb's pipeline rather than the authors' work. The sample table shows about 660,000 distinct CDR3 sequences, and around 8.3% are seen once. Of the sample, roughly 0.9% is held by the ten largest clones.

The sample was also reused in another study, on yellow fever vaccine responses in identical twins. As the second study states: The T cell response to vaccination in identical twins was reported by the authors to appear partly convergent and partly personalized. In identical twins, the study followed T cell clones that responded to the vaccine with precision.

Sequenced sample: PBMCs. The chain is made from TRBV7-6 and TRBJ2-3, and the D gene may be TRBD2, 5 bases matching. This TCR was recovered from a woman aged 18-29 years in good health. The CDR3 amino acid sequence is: CASSSGRGEATDTQYF. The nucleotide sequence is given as TGTGCCAGCAGCTCGGGAAGAGGCGAGGCGACAGATACGCAGTATTTT.